The 18 T cell receptor beta chains below were found in one sample sequenced in a study of blood T cell repertoires in COVID-19. Sequencing was performed with immunoSEQ multiplex PCR; in TCRdb, only in-frame clones are kept and a portion is missing. Of about 310,000 clones in the sample, 90% were seen once. The sequencing input was peripheral blood. The receptors come from a young woman with COVID-19, enrolled during active disease.

In its sample, this clone was seen once. The chain couples TRBV6-1 to TRBJ2-3; 7 bases line up with TRBD1. The CDR3 consists of 16 residues. J was trimmed by 4 bases and V by 2 bases; bases with no gene match: 9. The germline V gene has CDR1 MNHNS and CDR2 SASEGT. The CDR3 DNA follows: TGTGCCAGCAGTGAATTGGGGACAGACCAGCCAGATACGCAGTATTTT. As protein: CASSELGTDQPDTQYF.

The chain recombines TRBV5-4 with TRBJ2-3; 10 bases align to TRBD2. With V trimmed by 3 bases and J by 4 bases, 2 bases remained unmatched. Germline CDR1 and CDR2: SGHNT and YYREEE (reference sequence). CDR3 length: 14 residues. The CDR3 DNA is TGTGCCAGCAGCTCAGGGACTAGCGCAGATACGCAGTATTTT. Protein product: CASSSGTSADTQYF.

V usage is TRBV5-6 and J usage is TRBJ1-2; tentative D call: TRBD1 (6 bases). The CDR3 runs to 13 residues. Germline-derived CDR1 and CDR2 are SGHDT and YYEEEE. The ends were cut back, 0 bases at V and 6 bases at J, with 9 bases in the middle. CDR3 sequence (DNA): TGTGCCAGCAGCTTGGGACAGGAGGATGGCTACACCTTC. This codes for CASSLGQEDGYTF.

This clone was seen once. CDR3 amino acids: CASSNNWQGGSGNTIYF. CDR3 coding DNA: TGTGCCAGCAGCAATAATTGGCAGGGAGGCTCTGGAAACACCATATATTTT. The chain couples TRBV9 to TRBJ1-3, with a possible D match to TRBD1 (5 bases). The CDR3 consists of 17 residues. Trimming stripped 4 bases from V and 0 bases from J, with 17 bases between. Germline V CDR1 and CDR2: SGDLS, YYNGEE. The variable domain in full, completed from reference TRBV9 and TRBJ1-3, reads DSGVTQTPKHLITATGQRVTLRCSPRSGDLSVYWYQQSLDQGLQFLIQYYNGEERAKGNILERFSAQQFPDLHSELNLSSLELGDSALYFCASSNNWQGGSGNTIYFGEGSWLTVV.

The V and J genes are TRBV30 and TRBJ2-2; TRBD2 matches at 7 bases. The germline CDR1 and CDR2 sequences are GTSNPN and SVGIG (reference sequence). The CDR3 sequence is 14 residues long. The J segment lost 0 bases and the V segment lost 3 bases, leaving 1 base of the junction unmatched. CDR3 DNA sequence: TGTGCCTGGAGGGGGGGGACGAACACCGGGGAGCTGTTTTTT. This encodes CAWRGGTNTGELFF.

V gene TRBV5-6 combines with J gene TRBJ1-1; no reliable D call. V was pared by 4 bases and J by 6 bases, with 13 bases between. The germline V gene has CDR1 SGHDT and CDR2 YYEEEE. The CDR3 extends over 13 amino acids. The CDR3 DNA sequence: TGTGCCAGCAGCACTTACAGTCTCCCTGAAGCTTTCTTT. This sequence encodes CASSTYSLPEAFF.

The chain joins TRBV5-4 to TRBJ1-1; the D gene is possibly TRBD1 (6 bases). Deletions cut 1 base from V and 1 base from J, with 8 bases between. This CDR3 is 14 amino acids long. Germline V CDR1 and CDR2: SGHNT, YYREEE (reference sequence). CDR3 DNA: TGTGCCAGCAGCTTGCCCAGGGGGAACACTGAAGCTTTCTTT. Encoded protein: CASSLPRGNTEAFF.

The rearrangement links TRBV6-4 to TRBJ1-6; the D gene is possibly TRBD1 (5 bases). Germline CDR1 reads MRHNA; CDR2 reads SNTAGT. This CDR3 is built from 15 residues. V lost 4 bases to trimming and J lost 7 bases, with 14 bases between them. CDR3 protein: CASSGSGQPNSPLHF. The CDR3 DNA sequence: TGTGCCAGCAGTGGATCAGGACAACCAAATTCACCCCTCCACTTT.

V and J are TRBV18 and TRBJ1-5; D perhaps matches TRBD1 (6 bases). Trimming cost V 2 bases and J 7 bases, with 12 bases left between them. This CDR3 has 14 amino acids. Looked up from germline, CDR1 is KGHSH and CDR2 is LQKENI. The DNA for the CDR3 is TGTGCCAGCTCACCAAGCGGGGGCCAACAGCCCCAGCATTTT. Its translation: CASSPSGGQQPQHF. Full variable domain (rest looked up from reference TRBV18 and TRBJ1-5): NAGVMQNPRHLVRRRGQEARLRCSPMKGHSHVYWYRQLPEEGLKFMVYLQKENIIDESGMPKERFSAEFPKEGPSILRIQQVVRGDSAAYFCASSPSGGQQPQHFGDGTRLSIL.

This clone was counted a single time. The V call is TRBV6-6, the J call TRBJ1-6, with D maybe TRBD1 (5 bases). Germline values: CDR1 MNHNY, CDR2 SVGAGI (reference sequence). The ends were cut back, 8 bases at V and 6 bases at J, with 14 bases in the middle. The CDR3 contains 14 residues. CDR3 coding DNA: TGTGCCAGCCGACAGACAGCTCCTAATTCACCCCTCCACTTT. This translates into CASRQTAPNSPLHF.

V is TRBV3-1 (or the pseudogene TRBV3-2) and J is TRBJ2-4, with 15 bases matching TRBD2. This CDR3 has 20 amino acids. Germline CDR1 and CDR2: LGHDT and YNNKEL (reference sequence). V lost 4 bases and J lost 0; bases outside the gene matches: 10. This CDR3 reads CASSLRTSGRGQLAKNIQYF. DNA for the CDR3: TGTGCCAGCAGCCTCCGGACTAGCGGGAGGGGCCAATTAGCCAAAAACATTCAGTACTTC.

This chain joins TRBV5-1 and TRBJ2-1, with TRBD2 matching 8 bases. This CDR3 region has 14 residues. V lost 3 bases, J lost 9 bases, and 8 bases stayed unmatched. CDR1 is SGHRS, CDR2 YFSETQ, per germline. CDR3 nucleotides: TGCGCCAGCAGCTCGACTAGCGTATCGGGTGAGCAGTTCTTC. This gives the protein CASSSTSVSGEQFF.

The V call is TRBV12-5, the J call TRBJ2-1; unclear D gene. CDR1 and CDR2 from the germline V gene are LGHNT and FRNRAP. Trimming stripped 0 bases from V and 0 bases from J, with 9 bases between. The CDR3 is made up of 16 amino acids. The CDR3 sequence is CASGLVDSSSYNEQFF. CDR3 sequence (DNA): TGTGCTAGTGGTTTGGTCGATAGCTCCTCCTACAATGAGCAGTTCTTC.

The rearrangement joins TRBV2 to TRBJ1-3; 7 bases map to TRBD1. The CDR3 sequence is 13 residues long. The V and J ends lost 6 bases and 4 bases, in that order; junction bases with no gene match: 3. The germline V gene has CDR1 SNHLY and CDR2 FYNNEI. The CDR3 nucleotides are TGTGCCAGCAGGGGACAGTCAGGAAACACCATATATTTT. Encoded protein: CASRGQSGNTIYF.

This chain connects TRBV5-8 to TRBJ2-1, with a tentative D call TRBD2 (5 bases). Trimming left V 1 base short and J 15 bases short, with 20 bases between. Germline CDR1 SGHTS, CDR2 YDEGEE. The CDR3 loop spans 14 amino acids. In DNA form, the CDR3 reads TGTGCCAGCAGCTTGCAGACTATGTCCGCGGTGACGTTCTTC. This sequence encodes CASSLQTMSAVTFF.

J is TRBJ1-6 and V is TRBV3-1 (or the pseudogene TRBV3-2), with unresolved D. The CDR3 sequence is 16 residues long. The germline V gene has CDR1 LGHDT and CDR2 YNNKEL (reference sequence). Trimming removed 4 bases at V and 7 bases at J, with 17 bases between. CDR3 DNA: TGTGCCAGCAGCCCCAGGCAGGCCTCGCAGAATTCACCCCTCCACTTT. Protein: CASSPRQASQNSPLHF.

CDR3: CASSLAGGNEQFF. The CDR3 nucleotides are TGTGCCAGCAGCTTGGCGGGGGGGAATGAGCAGTTCTTC. The chain combines TRBV5-4 with TRBJ2-1; 8 bases map to TRBD2. J lost 7 bases, V lost 0 bases, and 0 bases had no gene match. In germline, CDR1 is SGHNT, CDR2 YYREEE (reference sequence). The CDR3 length is 13 residues.

V is TRBV28 and J is TRBJ1-2, with 7 bases lining up with TRBD1. V lost 2 bases to trimming and J lost 4 bases; unmatched junction nucleotides: 10. Germline CDR1 and CDR2: MDHEN and SYDVKM. This CDR3 comprises 16 residues. The CDR3 loop is CASSLGSRQGSYGYTF. The CDR3, as DNA: TGTGCCAGCAGTTTAGGTTCCCGACAGGGAAGCTATGGCTACACCTTC.